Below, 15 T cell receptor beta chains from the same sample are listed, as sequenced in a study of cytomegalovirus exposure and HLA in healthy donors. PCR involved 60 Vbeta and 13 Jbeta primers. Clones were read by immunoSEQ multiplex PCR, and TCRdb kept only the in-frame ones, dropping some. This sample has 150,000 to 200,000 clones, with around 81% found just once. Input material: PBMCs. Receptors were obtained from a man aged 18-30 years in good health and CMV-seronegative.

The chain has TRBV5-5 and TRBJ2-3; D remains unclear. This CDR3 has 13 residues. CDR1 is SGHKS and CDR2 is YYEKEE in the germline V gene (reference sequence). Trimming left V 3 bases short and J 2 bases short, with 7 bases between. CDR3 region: CASSWSTTDTQYF. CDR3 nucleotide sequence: TGTGCCAGCAGCTGGTCTACCACAGATACGCAGTATTTT. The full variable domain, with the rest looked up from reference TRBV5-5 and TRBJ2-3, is DAGVTQSPTHLIKTRGQQVTLRCSPISGHKSVSWYQQVLGQGPQFIFQYYEKEERGRGNFPDRFSARQFPNYSSELNVNALLLGDSALYLCASSWSTTDTQYFGPGTRLTVL.

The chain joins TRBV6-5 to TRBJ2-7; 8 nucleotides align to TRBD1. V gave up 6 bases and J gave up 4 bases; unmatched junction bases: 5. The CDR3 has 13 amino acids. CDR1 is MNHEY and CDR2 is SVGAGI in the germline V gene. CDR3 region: CASRRQGAYEQYF. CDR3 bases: TGTGCCAGCAGGAGGCAGGGGGCTTACGAGCAGTACTTC.

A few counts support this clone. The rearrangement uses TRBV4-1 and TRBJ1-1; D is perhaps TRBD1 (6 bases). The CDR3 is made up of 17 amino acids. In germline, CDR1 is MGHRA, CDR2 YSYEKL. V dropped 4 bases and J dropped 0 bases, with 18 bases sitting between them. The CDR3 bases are TGCGCCAGCAGCCCGATGACAGGCTTGGAAATGAACACTGAAGCTTTCTTT. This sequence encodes CASSPMTGLEMNTEAFF.

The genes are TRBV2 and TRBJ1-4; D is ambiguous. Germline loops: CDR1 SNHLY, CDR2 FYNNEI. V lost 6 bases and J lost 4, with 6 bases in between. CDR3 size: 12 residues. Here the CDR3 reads CASRQLNEKLFF. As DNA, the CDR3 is TGTGCCAGCAGACAGCTTAATGAAAAACTGTTTTTT.

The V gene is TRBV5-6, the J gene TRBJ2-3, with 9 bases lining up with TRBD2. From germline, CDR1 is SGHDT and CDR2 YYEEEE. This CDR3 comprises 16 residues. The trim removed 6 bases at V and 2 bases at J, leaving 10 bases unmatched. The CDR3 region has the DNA TGTGCCAGCACCTCCGGCGGGGGGGCCCACACAGATACGCAGTATTTT. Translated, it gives CASTSGGGAHTDTQYF.

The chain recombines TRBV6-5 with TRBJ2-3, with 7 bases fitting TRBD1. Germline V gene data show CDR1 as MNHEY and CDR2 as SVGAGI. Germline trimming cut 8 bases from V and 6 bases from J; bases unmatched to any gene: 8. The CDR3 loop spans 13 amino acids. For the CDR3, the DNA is TGTGCCAGCGCTGACAGGGCACAGGATACGCAGTATTTT. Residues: CASADRAQDTQYF.

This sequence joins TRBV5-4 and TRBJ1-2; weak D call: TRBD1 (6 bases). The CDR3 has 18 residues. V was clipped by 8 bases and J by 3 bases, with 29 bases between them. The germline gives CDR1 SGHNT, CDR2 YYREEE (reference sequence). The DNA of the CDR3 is TGTGCCAGTCCTTACCGCCTGTCAGGGGTGGTTTCTGACTATGGCTACACCTTC. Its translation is CASPYRLSGVVSDYGYTF.

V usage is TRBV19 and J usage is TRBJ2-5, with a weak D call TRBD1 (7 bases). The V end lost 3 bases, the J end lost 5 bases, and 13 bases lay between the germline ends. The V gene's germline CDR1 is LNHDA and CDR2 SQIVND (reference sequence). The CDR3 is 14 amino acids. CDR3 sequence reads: CASSIGAGGETQYF. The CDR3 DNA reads TGTGCCAGTAGTATTGGAGCAGGGGGGGAGACCCAGTACTTC.

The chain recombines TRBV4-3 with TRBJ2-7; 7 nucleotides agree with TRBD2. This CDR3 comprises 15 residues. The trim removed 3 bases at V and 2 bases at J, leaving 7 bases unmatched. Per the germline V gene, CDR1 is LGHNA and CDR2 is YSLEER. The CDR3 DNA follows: TGCGCCAGCAGCCAGGGCGGGGGATGGGCCTACGAGCAGTACTTC. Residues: CASSQGGGWAYEQYF.

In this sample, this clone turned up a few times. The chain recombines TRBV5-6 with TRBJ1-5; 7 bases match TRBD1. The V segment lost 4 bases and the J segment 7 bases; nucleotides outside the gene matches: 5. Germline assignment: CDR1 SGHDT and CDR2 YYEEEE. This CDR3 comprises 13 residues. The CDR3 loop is CASSRQGRQPQHF. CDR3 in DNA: TGTGCCAGCAGCCGACAGGGCAGGCAGCCCCAGCATTTT.

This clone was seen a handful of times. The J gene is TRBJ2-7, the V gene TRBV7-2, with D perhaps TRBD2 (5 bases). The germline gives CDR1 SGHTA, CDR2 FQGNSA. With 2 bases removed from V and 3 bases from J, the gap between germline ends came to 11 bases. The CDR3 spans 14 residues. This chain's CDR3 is CASSLSDSYYEQYF. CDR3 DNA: TGTGCCAGCAGCTTATCGGACTCCTACTACGAGCAGTACTTC. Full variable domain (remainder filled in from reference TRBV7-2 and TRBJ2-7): GAGVSQSPSNKVTEKGKDVELRCDPISGHTALYWYRQSLGQGLEFLIYFQGNSAPDKSGLPSDRFSAERTGGSVSTLTIQRTQQEDSAVYLCASSLSDSYYEQYFGPGTRLTVT.

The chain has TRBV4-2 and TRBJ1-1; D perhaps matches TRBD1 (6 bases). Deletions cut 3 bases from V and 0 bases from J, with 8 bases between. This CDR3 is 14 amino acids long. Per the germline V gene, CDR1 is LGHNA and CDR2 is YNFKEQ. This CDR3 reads CASSHGQMNTEAFF. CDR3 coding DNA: TGTGCCAGCAGCCACGGACAGATGAACACTGAAGCTTTCTTT.

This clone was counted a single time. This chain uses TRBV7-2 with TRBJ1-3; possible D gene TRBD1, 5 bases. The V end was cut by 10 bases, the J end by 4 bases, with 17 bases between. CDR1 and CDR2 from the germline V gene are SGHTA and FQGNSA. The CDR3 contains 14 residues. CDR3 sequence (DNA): TGTGCCACTTCGCCTGGGGGGGTAGGAAACACCATATATTTT. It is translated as CATSPGGVGNTIYF.

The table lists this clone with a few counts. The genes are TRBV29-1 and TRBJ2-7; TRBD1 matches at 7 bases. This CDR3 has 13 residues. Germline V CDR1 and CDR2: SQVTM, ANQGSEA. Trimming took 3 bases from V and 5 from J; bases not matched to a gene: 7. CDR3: CSVELDRDDEQYF. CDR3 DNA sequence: TGCAGCGTTGAGCTAGACAGGGATGACGAGCAGTACTTC.

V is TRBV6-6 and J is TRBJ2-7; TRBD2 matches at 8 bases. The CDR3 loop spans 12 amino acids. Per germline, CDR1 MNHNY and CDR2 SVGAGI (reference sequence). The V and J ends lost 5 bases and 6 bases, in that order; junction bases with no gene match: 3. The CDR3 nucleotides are TGTGCCAGCAGTAGCGGGAGTTTCGAGCAGTACTTC. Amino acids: CASSSGSFEQYF.